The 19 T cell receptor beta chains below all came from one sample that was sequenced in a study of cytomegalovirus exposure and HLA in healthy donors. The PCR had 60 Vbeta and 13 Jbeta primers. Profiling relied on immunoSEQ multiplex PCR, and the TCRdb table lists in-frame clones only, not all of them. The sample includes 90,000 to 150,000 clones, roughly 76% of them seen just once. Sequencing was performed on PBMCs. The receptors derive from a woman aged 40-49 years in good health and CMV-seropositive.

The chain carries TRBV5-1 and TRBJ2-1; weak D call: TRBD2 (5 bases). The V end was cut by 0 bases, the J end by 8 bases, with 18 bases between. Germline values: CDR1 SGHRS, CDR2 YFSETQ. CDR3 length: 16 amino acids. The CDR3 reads CASSLAHTSKADEQFF. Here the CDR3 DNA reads TGCGCCAGCAGCTTGGCTCACACTAGTAAAGCGGATGAGCAGTTCTTC. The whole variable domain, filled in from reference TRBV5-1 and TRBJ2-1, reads KAGVTQTPRYLIKTRGQQVTLSCSPISGHRSVSWYQQTPGQGLQFLFEYFSETQRNKGNFPGRFSGRQFSNSRSEMNVSTLELGDSALYLCASSLAHTSKADEQFFGPGTRLTVL.

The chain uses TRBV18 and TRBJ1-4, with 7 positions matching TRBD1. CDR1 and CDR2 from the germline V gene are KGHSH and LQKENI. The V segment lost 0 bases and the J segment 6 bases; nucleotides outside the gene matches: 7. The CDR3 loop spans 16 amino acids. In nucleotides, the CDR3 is TGTGCCAGCTCACCACCAGACAGGGCAGGGGATGAAAAACTGTTTTTT. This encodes CASSPPDRAGDEKLFF.

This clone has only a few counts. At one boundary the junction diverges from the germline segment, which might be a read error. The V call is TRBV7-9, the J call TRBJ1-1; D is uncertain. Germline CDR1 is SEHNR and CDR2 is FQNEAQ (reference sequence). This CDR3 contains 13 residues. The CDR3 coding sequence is TGTGCCAGCAGCTTGGGCGTGAACTCTGAAGCTTTCTTT. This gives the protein CASSLGVNSEAFF.

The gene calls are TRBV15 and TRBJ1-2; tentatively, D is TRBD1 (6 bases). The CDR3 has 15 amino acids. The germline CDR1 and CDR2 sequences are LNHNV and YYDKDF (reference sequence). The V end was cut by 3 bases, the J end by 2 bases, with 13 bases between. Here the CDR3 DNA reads TGTGCCACCAGCAGGGGGTCTCAGGGGAACTATGGCTACACCTTC. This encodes CATSRGSQGNYGYTF.

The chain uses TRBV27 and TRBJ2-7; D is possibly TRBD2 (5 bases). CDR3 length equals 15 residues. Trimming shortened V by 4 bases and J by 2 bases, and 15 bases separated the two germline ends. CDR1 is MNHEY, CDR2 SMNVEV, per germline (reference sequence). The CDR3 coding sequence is TGTGCCAGCAGTTCCACACCGGCCGGGGCCTACGAGCAGTACTTC. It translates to CASSSTPAGAYEQYF.

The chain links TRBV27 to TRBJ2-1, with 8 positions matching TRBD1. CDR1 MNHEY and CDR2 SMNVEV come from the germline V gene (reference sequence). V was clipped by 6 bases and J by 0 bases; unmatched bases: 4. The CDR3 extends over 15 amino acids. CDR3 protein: CASSRGLSSYNEQFF. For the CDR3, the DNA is TGTGCCAGCAGCAGGGGGCTAAGCTCCTACAATGAGCAGTTCTTC.

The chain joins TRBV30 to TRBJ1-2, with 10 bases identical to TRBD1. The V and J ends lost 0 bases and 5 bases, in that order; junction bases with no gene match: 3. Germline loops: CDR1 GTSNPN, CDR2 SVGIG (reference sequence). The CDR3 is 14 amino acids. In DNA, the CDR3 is TGTGCCTGGAGTGTACAGGGACAGGGGTATGGCTACACCTTC. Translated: CAWSVQGQGYGYTF.

This CDR3 is CASSRAQGGRYEQYF. The CDR3 DNA sequence: TGTGCCAGCAGTCGGGCGCAGGGGGGCCGTTACGAGCAGTACTTC. The genes are TRBV2 and TRBJ2-7; possible D gene TRBD1, 7 bases. The germline gives CDR1 SNHLY, CDR2 FYNNEI. CDR3 length: 15 amino acids. V gave up 5 bases and J gave up 4 bases, with 18 bases separating them.

The CDR3 DNA reads as TGTGCCAGTAGTAAGGGAGCGGGTGAGCAGTACTTC. It translates to CASSKGAGEQYF. The chain carries TRBV19 and TRBJ2-7; tentative D call: TRBD2 (6 bases). Trimming removed 4 bases from V and 7 bases from J, with 11 bases in between. CDR1 and CDR2 (germline): LNHDA, SQIVND (reference sequence). CDR3 size: 12 residues.

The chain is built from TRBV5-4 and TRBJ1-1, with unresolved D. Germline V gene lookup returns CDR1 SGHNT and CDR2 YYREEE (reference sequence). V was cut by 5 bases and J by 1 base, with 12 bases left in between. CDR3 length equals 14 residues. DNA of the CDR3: TGTGCCAGCAGGGGTTTGGGAGGGAACACTGAAGCTTTCTTT. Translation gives CASRGLGGNTEAFF.

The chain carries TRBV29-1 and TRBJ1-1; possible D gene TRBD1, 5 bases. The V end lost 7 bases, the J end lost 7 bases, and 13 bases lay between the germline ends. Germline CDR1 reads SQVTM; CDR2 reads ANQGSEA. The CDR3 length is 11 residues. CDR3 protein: CSGGVGIEAFF. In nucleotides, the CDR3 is TGCAGCGGGGGGGTGGGGATTGAAGCTTTCTTT.

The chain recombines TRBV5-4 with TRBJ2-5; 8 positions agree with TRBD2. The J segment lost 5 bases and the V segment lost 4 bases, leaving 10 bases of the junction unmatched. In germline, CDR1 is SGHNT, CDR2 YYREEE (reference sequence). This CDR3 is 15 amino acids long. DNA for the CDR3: TGTGCCAGCAGCCCCCCGCGGGGGGCCGGGGAGACCCAGTACTTC. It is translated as CASSPPRGAGETQYF.

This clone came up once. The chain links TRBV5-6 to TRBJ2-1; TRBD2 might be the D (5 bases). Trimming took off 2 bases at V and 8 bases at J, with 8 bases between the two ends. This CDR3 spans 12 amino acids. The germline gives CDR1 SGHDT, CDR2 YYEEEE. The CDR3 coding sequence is TGTGCCAGCAGCTTAACTAGTTATGAGCAGTTCTTC. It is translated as CASSLTSYEQFF.

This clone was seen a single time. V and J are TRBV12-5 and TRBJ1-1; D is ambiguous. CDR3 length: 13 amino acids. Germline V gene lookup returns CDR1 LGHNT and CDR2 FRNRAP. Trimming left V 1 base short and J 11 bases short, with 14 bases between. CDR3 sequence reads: CASGLALVPNAFF. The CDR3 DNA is TGTGCTAGTGGTTTGGCCCTAGTACCAAACGCTTTCTTT. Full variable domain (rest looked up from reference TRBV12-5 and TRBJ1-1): DARVTQTPRHKVTEMGQEVTMRCQPILGHNTVFWYRQTMMQGLELLAYFRNRAPLDDSGMPKDRFSAEMPDATLATLKIQPSEPRDSAVYFCASGLALVPNAFFGQGTRLTVV.

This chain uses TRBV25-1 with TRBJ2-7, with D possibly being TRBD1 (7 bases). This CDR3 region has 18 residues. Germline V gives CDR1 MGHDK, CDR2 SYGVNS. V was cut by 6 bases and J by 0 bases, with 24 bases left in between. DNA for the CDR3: TGTGCCAGCAGCCATTTTGGAGGGGGCTTGCCAAGCTCCTACGAGCAGTACTTC. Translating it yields CASSHFGGGLPSSYEQYF.

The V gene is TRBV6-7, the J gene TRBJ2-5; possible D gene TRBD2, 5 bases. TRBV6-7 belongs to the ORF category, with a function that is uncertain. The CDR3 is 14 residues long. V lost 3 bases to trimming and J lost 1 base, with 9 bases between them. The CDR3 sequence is CASSYMGAQETQYF. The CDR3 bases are TGTGCCAGCAGTTATATGGGAGCCCAAGAGACCCAGTACTTC.

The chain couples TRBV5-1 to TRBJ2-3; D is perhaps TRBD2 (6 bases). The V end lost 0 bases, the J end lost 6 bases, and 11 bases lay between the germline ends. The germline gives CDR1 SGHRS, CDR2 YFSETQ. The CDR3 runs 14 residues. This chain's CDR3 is CASSLGNSGDTQYF. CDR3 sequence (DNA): TGCGCCAGCAGCTTGGGGAATAGCGGCGATACGCAGTATTTT.

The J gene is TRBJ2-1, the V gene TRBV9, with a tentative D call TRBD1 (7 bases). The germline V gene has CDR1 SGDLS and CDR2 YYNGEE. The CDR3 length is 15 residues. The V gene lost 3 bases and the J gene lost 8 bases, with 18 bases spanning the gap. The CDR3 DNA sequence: TGTGCCAGCAGCGCTCAGGGGGGTCCAAATTATGAGCAGTTCTTC. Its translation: CASSAQGGPNYEQFF. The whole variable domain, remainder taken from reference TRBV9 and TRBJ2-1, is DSGVTQTPKHLITATGQRVTLRCSPRSGDLSVYWYQQSLDQGLQFLIQYYNGEERAKGNILERFSAQQFPDLHSELNLSSLELGDSALYFCASSAQGGPNYEQFFGPGTRLTVL.

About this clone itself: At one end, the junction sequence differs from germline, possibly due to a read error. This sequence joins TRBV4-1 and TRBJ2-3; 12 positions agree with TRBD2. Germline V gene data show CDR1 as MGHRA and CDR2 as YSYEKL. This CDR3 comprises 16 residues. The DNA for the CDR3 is TGTGCCAGCAGCCAAGATCTAGCGGGGGGGCCAGATACGCAGTATTTT. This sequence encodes CASSQDLAGGPDTQYF.